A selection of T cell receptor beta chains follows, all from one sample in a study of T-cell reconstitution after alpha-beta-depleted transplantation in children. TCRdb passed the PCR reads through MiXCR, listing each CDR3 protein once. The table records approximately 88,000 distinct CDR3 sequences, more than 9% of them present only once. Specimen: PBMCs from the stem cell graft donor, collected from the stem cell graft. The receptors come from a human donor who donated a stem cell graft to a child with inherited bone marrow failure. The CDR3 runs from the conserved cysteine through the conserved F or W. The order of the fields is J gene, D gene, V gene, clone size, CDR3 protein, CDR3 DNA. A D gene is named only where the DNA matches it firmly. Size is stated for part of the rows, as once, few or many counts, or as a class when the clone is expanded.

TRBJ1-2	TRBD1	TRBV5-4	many	CASSYTGDYGYTF	TGTGCCAGCAGCTACACAGGGGATTATGGCTACACCTTC
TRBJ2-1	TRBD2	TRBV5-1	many	CASSLGGSGAYNEQFF	TGCGCCAGCAGCTTGGGCGGTAGCGGGGCCTACAATGAGCAGTTCTTC
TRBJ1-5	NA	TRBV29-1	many	CSVHPGSYQPQHF	TGCAGCGTTCACCCAGGGAGCTATCAGCCCCAGCATTTT
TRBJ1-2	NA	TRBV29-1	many	CSVQNVSDYGYTF	TGCAGCGTTCAGAATGTCAGTGACTATGGCTACACCTTC
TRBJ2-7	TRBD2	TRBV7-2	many	CASSLAPGGYSYEQYF	TGTGCCAGCAGCTTAGCCCCCGGGGGGTACTCCTACGAGCAGTACTTC
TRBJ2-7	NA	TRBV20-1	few	CSARDEGGSSYEQYF	TGCAGTGCTAGAGATGAGGGGGGGTCCTCCTACGAGCAGTACTTC
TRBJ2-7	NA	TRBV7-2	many	CASSLRRGSYEQYF	TGTGCCAGCAGCTTGAGGAGGGGTTCCTACGAGCAGTACTTC
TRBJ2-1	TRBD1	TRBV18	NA	CASSPPDRPSSYNEQFF	TGTGCCAGCTCACCCCCGGACAGGCCTAGCTCCTACAATGAGCAGTTCTTC
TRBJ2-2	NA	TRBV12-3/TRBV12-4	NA	CASSLWGSTGELFF	TGTGCCAGCAGTTTGTGGGGGTCGACAGGGGAGCTGTTTTTT
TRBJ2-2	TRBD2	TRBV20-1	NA	CSARDRLAVNTGELFF	TGCAGTGCTAGAGATAGACTAGCGGTTAACACCGGGGAGCTGTTTTTT
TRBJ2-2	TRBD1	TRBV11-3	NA	CASSSGQAGTGELFF	TGTGCCAGCAGCTCGGGACAGGCAGGCACCGGGGAGCTGTTTTTT
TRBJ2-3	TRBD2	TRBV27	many	CASSFRRESDTQYF	TGTGCCAGCAGTTTTAGGCGGGAGTCAGATACGCAGTATTTT
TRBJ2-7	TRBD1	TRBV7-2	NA	CASSLAGQLSSYEQYF	TGTGCCAGCAGCTTAGCGGGACAGTTAAGCTCCTACGAGCAGTACTTC
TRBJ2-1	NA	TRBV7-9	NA	CASSLILSDNEQFF	TGTGCCAGCAGCTTGATCCTTTCGGACAATGAGCAGTTCTTC
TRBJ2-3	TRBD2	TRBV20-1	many	CSARDHGARESPDTQYF	TGCAGTGCTAGAGATCATGGAGCGCGGGAGTCCCCAGATACGCAGTATTTT
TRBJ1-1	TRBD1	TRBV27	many	CASSTTGATEAFF	TGTGCCAGCAGCACCACAGGGGCCACTGAAGCTTTCTTT
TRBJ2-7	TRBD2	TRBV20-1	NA	CSAIVGSGSYEQYF	TGCAGTGCTATTGTCGGTAGCGGGAGCTACGAGCAGTACTTC
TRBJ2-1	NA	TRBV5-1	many	CASSLGRFDEQFF	TGCGCCAGCAGCTTGGGACGATTCGATGAGCAGTTCTTC
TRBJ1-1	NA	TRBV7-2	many	CASSTRQTEAFF	TGTGCCAGCAGCACCCGACAGACTGAAGCTTTCTTT
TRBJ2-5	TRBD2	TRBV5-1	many	CASSLGGLAFQETQYF	TGCGCCAGCAGCTTGGGGGGACTAGCGTTCCAAGAGACCCAGTACTTC
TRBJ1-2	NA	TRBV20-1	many	CSAIEATGYRNGYTF	TGCAGTGCTATAGAGGCTACAGGGTATAGAAATGGCTACACCTTC
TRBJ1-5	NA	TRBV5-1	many	CASSPFPQSGQPQHF	TGCGCCAGCAGCCCCTTCCCCCAGAGCGGTCAGCCCCAGCATTTT
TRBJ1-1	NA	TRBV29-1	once	CSAQGRSNTEAFF	TGCAGCGCCCAGGGACGATCGAACACTGAAGCTTTCTTT
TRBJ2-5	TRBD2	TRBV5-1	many	CASSPGRETQYF	TGCGCCAGCAGCCCCGGGAGGGAGACCCAGTACTTC
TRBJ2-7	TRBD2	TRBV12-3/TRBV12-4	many	CASSPGQLAGGYEQYF	TGTGCCAGCAGTCCCGGCCAGCTAGCGGGAGGTTACGAGCAGTACTTC
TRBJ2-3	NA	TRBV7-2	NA	CASSPGQGTADTQYF	TGTGCCAGCAGCCCCGGGCAGGGTACGGCAGATACGCAGTATTTT
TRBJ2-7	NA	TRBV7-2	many	CASSLVTSAGEQYF	TGTGCCAGCAGCTTAGTTACCTCCGCGGGCGAGCAGTACTTC
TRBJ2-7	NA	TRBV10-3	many	CAIREREQGRNEQYF	TGTGCCATCAGGGAGAGAGAACAGGGGAGGAACGAGCAGTACTTC
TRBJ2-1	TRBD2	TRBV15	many	CATSRATSGFYNEQFF	TGTGCCACCAGCAGAGCGACTAGCGGGTTCTACAATGAGCAGTTCTTC
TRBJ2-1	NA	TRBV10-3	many	CASCPENYNEQFF	TGTGCCTCATGTCCGGAAAACTACAATGAGCAGTTCTTC
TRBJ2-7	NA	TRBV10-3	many	CAISVRHERAYEQYF	TGTGCCATCAGTGTAAGGCATGAAAGGGCCTACGAGCAGTACTTC
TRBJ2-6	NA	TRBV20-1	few	CSGKGTGANVLTF	TGCAGTGGGAAGGGGACAGGGGCCAACGTCCTGACTTTC
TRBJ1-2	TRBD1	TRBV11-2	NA	CASSLRGDRVSNYGYTF	TGTGCCAGCAGCTTACGGGGGGACAGGGTTTCGAACTATGGCTACACCTTC
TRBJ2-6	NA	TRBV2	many	CASRWAAGANVLTF	TGTGCCAGCCGCTGGGCTGCTGGGGCCAACGTCCTGACTTTC
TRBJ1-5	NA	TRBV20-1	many	CSALEGPYSNQPQHF	TGCAGTGCCCTCGAGGGGCCCTATAGCAATCAGCCCCAGCATTTT
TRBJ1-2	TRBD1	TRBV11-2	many	CASSSTTGRGYGYTF	TGTGCCAGCAGCTCGACGACAGGGCGTGGCTATGGCTACACCTTC
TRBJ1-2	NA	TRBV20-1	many	CSAPLRQGNGYTF	TGCAGTGCTCCCTTGCGCCAGGGGAACGGCTACACCTTC
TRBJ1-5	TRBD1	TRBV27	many	CASSWTGNSQPQHF	TGTGCCAGCAGTTGGACAGGGAACAGTCAGCCCCAGCATTTT
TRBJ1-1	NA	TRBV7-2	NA	CASSLFWGNTEAFF	TGTGCCAGCAGCTTATTCTGGGGGAATACTGAAGCTTTCTTT
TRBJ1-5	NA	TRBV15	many	CATSWAANQPQHF	TGTGCCACCAGCTGGGCGGCCAATCAGCCCCAGCATTTT
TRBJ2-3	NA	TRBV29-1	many	CSVEGVHEGTYTQYF	TGCAGCGTTGAAGGTGTTCACGAAGGAACATATACGCAGTATTTT